This T cell receptor (beta chain) was sequenced for a study of cytomegalovirus exposure and HLA in healthy donors. Study context: The roughly 120 million unique TCR beta sequences, from 150 million to 200 million T cells, were found by an earlier analysis. Study-level results: Across HLA loci, a later analysis found differing TCR association rates, with DRB1 most and HLA-C fewest. It was approximately 160 TCR beta chains that were listed as cytomegalovirus-associated. TCR beta V- and J-gene trimming was later associated with a missense DCLRE1C variant.

Regarding this clone: The antigen remains unidentified.

Both 60 Vbeta primers and 13 Jbeta primers went into the PCR. Repertoires were generated with immunoSEQ multiplex PCR, while TCRdb's copy carries only in-frame clones and drops some. The sample contains some 170,000 clones, 82% of which appear only once. The V gene lost 4 bases and the J gene lost 2 bases, with 9 bases spanning the gap. The CDR3 covers 13 residues. The germline CDR1 and CDR2 sequences are SNHLY and FYNNEI. The sequencing sample was made of PBMCs. This TCR was recovered from a man aged 50-60 years in good health and CMV-seropositive. V usage is TRBV2 and J usage is TRBJ2-7; the D is unclear. The CDR3 is CASSARPTYEQYF. The DNA for the CDR3 is TGTGCCAGCAGTGCGAGGCCTACCTACGAGCAGTACTTC.